The next 9 T cell receptor beta chains were all read from a single sample in a study of blood T cells in healthy people across ages. Primers used in a second PCR of roughly 6 to 11 cycles were a sample-barcoded 5' primer and a J-beta primer mix. TCRdb passed the 5' RACE reads through MiXCR, listing each CDR3 protein once. The sample yields 750,000 to 950,000 distinct CDR3 sequences, 53% seen once. Sequenced material: blood. These receptors originate from an elderly man in good health.

The DNA of the CDR3 is TGTGCCAGCAGTTACTCGGCCGCGGGACCCAGAGAAGGGTTCGAGCAGTACTTC. Protein: CASSYSAAGPREGFEQYF. This rearrangement joins TRBV6-5 to TRBJ2-5; TRBD2 is a possible D gene (6 bases). The J call may be mistaken, given a closer DNA end match to TRBJ2-7. The V gene's germline CDR1 is MNHEY and CDR2 SVGAGI. This CDR3 has 18 residues.

The chain uses TRBV2 and TRBJ1-5; 10 bases fit TRBD1. The V segment lost 6 bases and the J segment 2 bases; nucleotides outside the gene matches: 4. Germline V gives CDR1 SNHLY, CDR2 FYNNEI. There are 15 residues in the CDR3. The CDR3 region is CASRDRGTGNQPQHF. CDR3 coding DNA: TGTGCCAGCAGGGACAGGGGGACGGGCAATCAGCCCCAGCATTTT.

The J gene is TRBJ2-3, the V gene TRBV4-1; no clear D gene. Trimming left V 1 base short and J 14 bases short, with 13 bases between. Germline CDR1 and CDR2: MGHRA and YSYEKL. The CDR3 is 12 residues long. The CDR3 DNA reads as TGCGCCAGCAGCCAAGTCGCGGCTCGTGTGTATTTT. Encoded protein: CASSQVAARVYF.

This clonotype has a handful of counts. The chain carries TRBV25-1 and TRBJ2-5, with D possibly being TRBD2 (5 bases). Matching the DNA end better, TRBJ2-7 makes the J call doubtful. Germline V gene data show CDR1 as MGHDK and CDR2 as SYGVNS. This CDR3 is built from 12 residues. The CDR3, as DNA: TGTGCCAGCAGTGGGGAGACCTACGAGCAGTACTTC. Amino acid sequence: CASSGETYEQYF.

This clonotype showed up just a few times. A read error is possible here, since a much larger clone lies one base away. The chain uses TRBV6-2 or TRBV6-3 and TRBJ2-3; 7 positions agree with TRBD2. V shed 0 bases and J 14 bases; nucleotides not matched to a gene: 20. CDR3 length equals 17 residues. From germline, CDR1 is MNHEY and CDR2 SVGEGT. The CDR3 sequence: CASSYSMWEGLYRDAYF. CDR3 DNA: TGTGCCAGCAGTTACTCGATGTGGGAGGGGTTGTACAGAGACGCGTATTTT.

This clonotype has a handful of counts. The chain carries TRBV25-1 and TRBJ2-1; D gene uncertain. Trimming stripped 5 bases from V and 3 bases from J, with 8 bases between. Germline CDR1 is MGHDK and CDR2 is SYGVNS. This CDR3 has 13 residues. As DNA, the CDR3 is TGTGCCAGCAGTCCCCAGTACTACAATGAGCAGTTCTTC. Translation gives CASSPQYYNEQFF. Full variable domain (rest looked up from reference TRBV25-1 and TRBJ2-1): EADIYQTPRYLVIGTGKKITLECSQTMGHDKMYWYQQDPGMELHLIHYSYGVNSTEKGDLSSESTVSRIRTEHFPLTLESARPSHTSQYLCASSPQYYNEQFFGPGTRLTVL.

The gene calls are TRBV14 and TRBJ2-1; maybe TRBD1 (5 bases). The germline V gene encodes CDR1 SGHDN and CDR2 FVKESK. V gave up 6 bases and J gave up 6 bases, with 12 bases separating them. The length of the CDR3 is 13 residues. The CDR3 bases are TGTGCCAGCAGTTCAGGGCCCTTCAATGAGCAGTTCTTC. Translation: CASSSGPFNEQFF.

The chain employs TRBV7-9 and TRBJ1-6; TRBD1 might be the D (6 bases). Deletions cut 5 bases from V and 9 bases from J, with 17 bases between. Per the germline V gene, CDR1 is SEHNR and CDR2 is FQNEAQ (reference sequence). The CDR3 runs to 15 residues. This CDR3 is CASSPGYRESSPLHF. In nucleotides, the CDR3 is TGTGCCAGCAGCCCAGGCTACAGGGAGAGTTCACCCCTCCACTTT.

This clonotype appeared a few times. The chain recombines TRBV5-1 with TRBJ2-5; 10 bases map to TRBD2. After removal of 4 bases from V and 5 bases from J, the junction contained 11 bases not matched to a gene. This CDR3 has 16 residues. Germline V CDR1 and CDR2: SGHRS, YFSETQ. The CDR3 loop is CASSKGTSALQETQYF. CDR3 sequence (DNA): TGCGCCAGCAGCAAAGGGACTAGCGCATTACAGGAGACCCAGTACTTC.